The rows below give T cell receptor beta chains drawn from one sample of a study of shared clonotypes between healthy human individuals. The protocol was immunoSEQ multiplex PCR, while the TCRdb copy is restricted to in-frame clones and leaves out a portion. Of hundreds of thousands of clones listed, almost 97% are singletons. The sequenced material came from naive CD4+ T cells sorted from blood. The source is a woman aged 30 to 39 in good health. Each CDR3 is given with its conserved first and last residue. D genes are given only for firm matches. Size is stated for part of the rows, as once, few or many counts, or as a class when the clone is expanded.

clone size,CDR3 length,J gene,D gene,V gene,CDR3 protein,CDR3 DNA
NA,14,TRBJ2-7,NA,TRBV27,CASRPVGQSYEQYF,TGTGCCAGCAGGCCGGTAGGGCAATCCTACGAGCAGTACTTC
NA,17,TRBJ2-1,NA,TRBV21-1,CASSKAVVQGVDYEQFF,TGTGCCAGCAGCAAAGCGGTGGTCCAGGGGGTAGATTATGAGCAGTTCTTC
NA,13,TRBJ1-2,NA,TRBV6-5,CASSPGTFYGYTF,TGTGCCAGCAGTCCCGGGACATTCTATGGCTACACCTTC
NA,16,TRBJ2-7,TRBD2,TRBV28,CASSFSGLAVSYEQYF,TGTGCCAGCAGTTTCTCCGGACTAGCGGTTTCCTACGAGCAGTACTTC
NA,15,TRBJ2-1,TRBD1,TRBV10-1,CASSGETGYYNEQFF,TGCGCCAGCAGTGGGGAGACAGGGTACTACAATGAGCAGTTCTTC
once,14,TRBJ1-2,NA,TRBV7-8,CASSDLGFSYGYTF,TGTGCCAGCAGCGATTTAGGGTTTTCCTATGGCTACACCTTC
once,16,TRBJ2-5,TRBD2,TRBV6-6,CASSTLRLAGGETQYF,TGTGCCAGCAGTACCCTCCGACTAGCGGGAGGAGAGACCCAGTACTTC
NA,15,TRBJ1-1,TRBD1,TRBV5-4,CASSPQGRGGTEAFF,TGTGCCAGCAGCCCACAGGGGAGAGGGGGCACTGAAGCTTTCTTT
NA,13,TRBJ2-3,NA,TRBV6-4,CASSDSGSDTQYF,TGTGCCAGCAGTGACTCGGGTTCAGATACGCAGTATTTT
NA,15,TRBJ2-2,TRBD1,TRBV18,CASSSIGQAGGELFF,TGTGCCAGCTCATCGATTGGACAGGCGGGCGGGGAGCTGTTTTTT
NA,17,TRBJ2-5,NA,TRBV11-2,CASSLGSVGTLRETQYF,TGTGCCAGCAGCTTAGGTTCTGTGGGAACCCTAAGGGAGACCCAGTACTTC
NA,15,TRBJ1-5,TRBD1,TRBV6-1,CASSDKDRSNQPQHF,TGTGCCAGCAGTGACAAGGACAGGAGTAATCAGCCCCAGCATTTT
NA,13,TRBJ1-2,NA,TRBV5-1,CASSQGDNYGYTF,TGCGCCAGCTCACAGGGAGACAACTATGGCTACACCTTC
NA,14,TRBJ1-6,NA,TRBV19,CASSTLAVNSPLHF,TGTGCCAGTAGTACCCTTGCAGTGAATTCACCCCTCCACTTT
NA,13,TRBJ2-7,NA,TRBV10-1,CASSEGSGAEQYF,TGCGCCAGCAGTGAGGGGTCTGGGGCCGAGCAGTACTTC
NA,14,TRBJ2-3,NA,TRBV5-8,CASSLGVSTDTQYF,TGTGCCAGCAGCTTGGGGGTTAGCACAGATACGCAGTATTTT
NA,13,TRBJ2-3,NA,TRBV28,CASSSPPGDTQYF,TGTGCCAGCAGCTCCCCTCCAGGGGATACGCAGTATTTT
NA,13,TRBJ1-3,NA,TRBV18,CASSPTYGNTIYF,TGTGCCAGCTCACCAACTTACGGAAACACCATATATTTT
NA,15,TRBJ2-6,NA,TRBV7-9,CASSFSGSGANVLTF,TGTGCCAGCAGCTTCTCGGGCTCTGGGGCCAACGTCCTGACTTTC
NA,15,TRBJ2-5,TRBD1,TRBV2,CASGGQGLYQETQYF,TGTGCCAGCGGGGGACAGGGGCTGTACCAAGAGACCCAGTACTTC
once,15,TRBJ1-1,NA,TRBV13,CASRVTGHPNTEAFF,TGTGCCAGCAGAGTTACGGGACACCCGAACACTGAAGCTTTCTTT
NA,15,TRBJ2-3,NA,TRBV6-4,CASSDEWGGTDTQYF,TGTGCCAGCAGTGATGAATGGGGCGGCACAGATACGCAGTATTTT
NA,19,TRBJ2-4,NA,TRBV7-2,CASSLADGGVKLAKNIQYF,TGTGCCAGCAGCTTAGCGGACGGGGGAGTAAAACTAGCCAAAAACATTCAGTACTTC
once,14,TRBJ2-2,NA,TRBV28,CASSFGGSTGELFF,TGTGCCAGCAGTTTCGGAGGCAGCACCGGGGAGCTGTTTTTT
NA,15,TRBJ2-2,TRBD2,TRBV2,CAIKALAGVTGELFF,TGTGCCATAAAGGCGCTAGCGGGAGTCACCGGGGAGCTGTTTTTT
NA,15,TRBJ2-7,TRBD2,TRBV4-1,CASSQAIAGENEQYF,TGCGCCAGCAGCCAAGCCATAGCGGGAGAAAACGAGCAGTACTTC
NA,11,TRBJ2-5,NA,TRBV7-9,CASSSSETQYF,TGTGCCAGCAGCTCCTCTGAGACCCAGTACTTC
NA,16,TRBJ2-1,TRBD1,TRBV2,CASSEPGTGMDNEQFF,TGTGCCAGCAGTGAGCCCGGGACAGGTATGGACAATGAGCAGTTCTTC
NA,15,TRBJ1-5,NA,TRBV19,CASSIAGAAGSPQHF,TGTGCCAGTAGTATAGCAGGGGCCGCCGGATCGCCCCAGCATTTT
NA,16,TRBJ2-3,TRBD2,TRBV18,CASSLAGGRSADTQYF,TGTGCCAGCTCACTAGCGGGAGGGCGGTCGGCAGATACGCAGTATTTT
NA,14,TRBJ2-7,TRBD2,TRBV18,CASSPVGTTYEQYF,TGTGCCAGCTCACCGGTAGGGACTACCTACGAGCAGTACTTC
NA,14,TRBJ2-7,TRBD1,TRBV25-1,CASSDRGPPYEQYF,TGTGCCAGCAGCGACAGGGGCCCTCCCTACGAGCAGTACTTC
NA,13,TRBJ2-5,NA,TRBV7-2,CASSTQGGETQYF,TGTGCCAGCAGCACGCAGGGGGGGGAGACCCAGTACTTC
NA,14,TRBJ1-1,NA,TRBV28,CASSLGDVDTEAFF,TGTGCCAGCAGTTTAGGCGACGTTGACACTGAAGCTTTCTTT
NA,15,TRBJ2-3,TRBD1,TRBV28,CASSSGQGIPDTQYF,TGTGCCAGCAGTTCGGGACAGGGAATCCCAGATACGCAGTATTTT
NA,15,TRBJ2-1,NA,TRBV7-9,CASSTLGTTDNEQFF,TGTGCCAGCAGCACCCTCGGGACAACTGACAATGAGCAGTTCTTC
NA,15,TRBJ1-4,NA,TRBV9,CASSVAGGSNEKLFF,TGTGCCAGTAGCGTAGCGGGCGGGTCTAATGAAAAACTGTTTTTT
NA,13,TRBJ1-1,NA,TRBV19,CASSISVNTEAFF,TGTGCCAGTAGTATATCAGTGAACACTGAAGCTTTCTTT
NA,14,TRBJ1-2,NA,TRBV10-3,CAISESRQAYGYTF,TGTGCCATCAGTGAGTCGAGGCAGGCCTATGGCTACACCTTC
once,16,TRBJ2-7,TRBD2,TRBV5-1,CASSPPTSASSYEQYF,TGCGCCAGCAGCCCCCCGACTAGCGCGAGCTCCTACGAGCAGTACTTC